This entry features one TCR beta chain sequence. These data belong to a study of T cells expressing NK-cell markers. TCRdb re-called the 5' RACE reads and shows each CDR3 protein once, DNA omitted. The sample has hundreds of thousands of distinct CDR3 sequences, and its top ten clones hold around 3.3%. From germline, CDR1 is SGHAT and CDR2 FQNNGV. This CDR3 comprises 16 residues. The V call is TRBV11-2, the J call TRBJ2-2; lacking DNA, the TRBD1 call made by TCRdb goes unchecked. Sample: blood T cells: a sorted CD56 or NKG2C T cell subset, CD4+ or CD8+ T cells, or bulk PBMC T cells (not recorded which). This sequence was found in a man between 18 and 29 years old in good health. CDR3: CASSLPDRGLTGELFF. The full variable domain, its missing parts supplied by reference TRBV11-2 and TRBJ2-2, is EAGVAQSPRYKIIEKRQSVAFWCNPISGHATLYWYQQILGQGPKLLIQFQNNGVVDDSQLPKDRFSAERLKGVDSTLKIQPAKLEDSAVYLCASSLPDRGLTGELFFGEGSRLTVL.